One T cell receptor beta chain is described in this entry. These data originate in a study of blood T cell repertoires in COVID-19. Across the study: Sites in the United States, Italy and Spain provided acute and convalescent COVID-19 samples. The cDNA or gDNA used as material had been derived from T cells, B-cell-depleted T cells, or PBMCs.

In the source study's methods: Estimation of nucleated cell counts was performed using reference gene primer amplification. Assay: immunoSEQ multiplex PCR; the TCRdb copy retains only in-frame clones and omits some. V, J and clone size are those of that table, while D and trimming were read from the DNA. The sample comprises about 68,000 clones, about nine tenths of which are singletons, and over 7.5% rests with the top ten. Material: peripheral blood. The receptor was isolated from a man under 40 with acute or convalescent COVID-19.

CDR3 sequence (DNA): TGTGCCAGCAGTAGCCAAATCATAAGGACAGAGTCCTACGAGCAGTACTTC. Its protein is CASSSQIIRTESYEQYF. The chain couples TRBV28 to TRBJ2-7; D may be TRBD1 (6 bases). Trimming shortened V by 5 bases and J by 1 base, and 21 bases separated the two germline ends. The CDR3 covers 17 residues. Looked up from germline, CDR1 is MDHEN and CDR2 is SYDVKM.